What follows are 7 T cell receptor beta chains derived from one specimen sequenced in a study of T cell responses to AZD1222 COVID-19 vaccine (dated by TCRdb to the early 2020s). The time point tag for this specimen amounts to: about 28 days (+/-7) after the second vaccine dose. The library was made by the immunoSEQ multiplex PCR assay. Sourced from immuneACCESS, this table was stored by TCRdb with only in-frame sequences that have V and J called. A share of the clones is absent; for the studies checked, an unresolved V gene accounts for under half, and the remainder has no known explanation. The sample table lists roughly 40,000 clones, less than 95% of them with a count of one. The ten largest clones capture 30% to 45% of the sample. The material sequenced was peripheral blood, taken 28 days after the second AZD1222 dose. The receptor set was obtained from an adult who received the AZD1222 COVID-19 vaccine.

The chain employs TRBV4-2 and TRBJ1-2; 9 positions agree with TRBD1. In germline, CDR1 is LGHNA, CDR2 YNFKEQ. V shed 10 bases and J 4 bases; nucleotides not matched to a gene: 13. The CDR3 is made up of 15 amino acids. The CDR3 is CATGTGSAWGYGYTF. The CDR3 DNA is TGTGCCACCGGGACAGGGAGCGCCTGGGGCTATGGCTACACCTTC.

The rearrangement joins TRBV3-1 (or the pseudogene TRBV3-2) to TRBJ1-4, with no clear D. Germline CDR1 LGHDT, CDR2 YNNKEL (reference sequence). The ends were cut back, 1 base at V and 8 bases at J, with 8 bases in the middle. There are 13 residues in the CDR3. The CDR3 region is CASSQVTREKLFF. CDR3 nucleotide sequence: TGTGCCAGCAGCCAAGTAACTCGGGAAAAACTGTTTTTT.

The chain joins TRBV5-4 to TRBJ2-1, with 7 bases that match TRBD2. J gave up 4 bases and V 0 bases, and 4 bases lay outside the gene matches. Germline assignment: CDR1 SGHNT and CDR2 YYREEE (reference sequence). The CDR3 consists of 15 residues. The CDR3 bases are TGTGCCAGCAGCTTGGACGCGGGAGTATACAATGAGCAGTTCTTC. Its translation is CASSLDAGVYNEQFF. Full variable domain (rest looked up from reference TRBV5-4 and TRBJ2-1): ETGVTQSPTHLIKTRGQQVTLRCSSQSGHNTVSWYQQALGQGPQFIFQYYREEENGRGNFPPRFSGLQFPNYSSELNVNALELDDSALYLCASSLDAGVYNEQFFGPGTRLTVL.

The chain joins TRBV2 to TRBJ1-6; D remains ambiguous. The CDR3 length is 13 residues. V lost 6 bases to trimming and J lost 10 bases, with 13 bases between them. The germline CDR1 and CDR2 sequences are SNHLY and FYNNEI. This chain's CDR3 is CASRSQSGSPLHF. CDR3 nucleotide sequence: TGTGCCAGCAGAAGTCAGTCTGGGTCACCCCTCCACTTT.

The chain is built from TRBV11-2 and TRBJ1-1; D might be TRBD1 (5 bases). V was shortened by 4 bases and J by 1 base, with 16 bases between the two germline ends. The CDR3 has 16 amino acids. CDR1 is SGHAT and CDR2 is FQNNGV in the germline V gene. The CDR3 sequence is CASSSSGGRKNTEAFF. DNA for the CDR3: TGTGCCAGCAGCTCCTCGGGGGGTCGTAAGAACACTGAAGCTTTCTTT.

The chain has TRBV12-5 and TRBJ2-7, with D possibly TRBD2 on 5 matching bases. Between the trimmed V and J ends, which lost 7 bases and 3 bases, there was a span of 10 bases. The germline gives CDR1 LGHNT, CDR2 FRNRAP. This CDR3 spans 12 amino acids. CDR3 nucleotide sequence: TGTGCTAGTGCCATGGAGGTCTACGAGCAGTACTTC. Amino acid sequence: CASAMEVYEQYF.

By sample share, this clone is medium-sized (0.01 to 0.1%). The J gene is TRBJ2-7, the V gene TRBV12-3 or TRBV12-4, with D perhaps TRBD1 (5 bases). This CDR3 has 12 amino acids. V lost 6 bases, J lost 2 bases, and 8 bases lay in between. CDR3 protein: CASRLDTYEQYF. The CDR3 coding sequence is TGTGCCAGCAGACTGGACACCTACGAGCAGTACTTC.